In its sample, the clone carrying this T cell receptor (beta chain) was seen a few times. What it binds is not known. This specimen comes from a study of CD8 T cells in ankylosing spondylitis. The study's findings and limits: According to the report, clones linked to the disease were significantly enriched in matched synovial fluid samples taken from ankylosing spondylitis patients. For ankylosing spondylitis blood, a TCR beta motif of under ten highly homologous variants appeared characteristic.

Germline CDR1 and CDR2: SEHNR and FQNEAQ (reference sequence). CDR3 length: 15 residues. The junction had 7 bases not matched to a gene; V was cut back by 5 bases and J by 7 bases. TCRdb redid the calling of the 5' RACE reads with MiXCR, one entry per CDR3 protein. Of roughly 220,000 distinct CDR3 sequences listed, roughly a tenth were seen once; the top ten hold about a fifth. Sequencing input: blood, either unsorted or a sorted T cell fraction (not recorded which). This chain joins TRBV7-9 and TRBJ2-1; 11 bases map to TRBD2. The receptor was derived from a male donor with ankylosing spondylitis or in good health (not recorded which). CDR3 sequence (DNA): TGTGCCAGCAGCCTCCGACTAGCGGGGTTGAATGAGCAGTTCTTC. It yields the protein CASSLRLAGLNEQFF.